This is a list of T cell receptor beta chains from one sample in a study of cytomegalovirus exposure and HLA in healthy donors. Clones were sequenced by immunoSEQ multiplex PCR, and TCRdb holds only the in-frame ones, with some missing. The table lists about 160,000 clones, about 75% of them singletons. Sequenced material: PBMCs. Receptor source: a woman aged 45 to 65 in good health and CMV-seropositive. Both conserved end residues are trimmed from each CDR3.

ASSGAGGSLTEAF	TRBJ1-1	TRBV2
ASSRNRGGTEAF	TRBJ1-1	TRBV5-5
ASSRTSGRGETQY	TRBJ2-5	TRBV9
ASSLGDRDTEAF	TRBJ1-1	TRBV5-6
ASSRGTTEAF	TRBJ1-1	TRBV10-2
ASSTTGGGGLEAF	TRBJ1-1	TRBV5-5
ASSEERIEAF	TRBJ1-1	TRBV2
ASRLGQDNEKLF	TRBJ1-4	TRBV19
ASSLWSGASGTAELF	TRBJ2-2	TRBV5-1
ASSSLGQGTADYGYT	TRBJ1-2	TRBV19
ASSATGRFVNEQF	TRBJ2-1	TRBV9
ASSHVNQETQY	TRBJ2-5	TRBV4-1
ASSDGSTDTQY	TRBJ2-3	TRBV5-1
ASSSLGGNTEAF	TRBJ1-1	TRBV2
ASRRELNLGGEQY	TRBJ2-7	TRBV7-9
ASSLVSTDNGYT	TRBJ1-2	TRBV5-1
ASSELAGEETQY	TRBJ2-5	TRBV6-5
AGSTTGATNEKLF	TRBJ1-4	TRBV5-6
ASSLSVSYFNQPQH	TRBJ1-5	TRBV4-1
ASSPQGARTNEKLF	TRBJ1-4	TRBV2
SVLQGGGYEQY	TRBJ2-7	TRBV29-1
ASSSTRAGKQF	TRBJ2-1	TRBV11-3
ASSWTGSSDEQY	TRBJ2-7	TRBV5-4
AWSVRGGSGYGYT	TRBJ1-2	TRBV30
ASSIQGGGNQPQH	TRBJ1-5	TRBV5-6
ASSLGPGFGYT	TRBJ1-2	TRBV5-1
ASSRGPNTEAF	TRBJ1-1	TRBV19
ASSDRFSQPQH	TRBJ1-5	TRBV2
ASSIGQNTEAF	TRBJ1-1	TRBV27
ATSRDGRVYEKLF	TRBJ1-4	TRBV15
ASSQAAGGTTDTQY	TRBJ2-3	TRBV4-2
ASSEMRNSNQPQH	TRBJ1-5	TRBV10-2
ASSAGTGEDGYT	TRBJ1-2	TRBV9
ASSPGHTIPSGNTIY	TRBJ1-3	TRBV7-2
ASSWGQGRGYT	TRBJ1-2	TRBV6-5
ASRKTGNEKLF	TRBJ1-4	TRBV6-6
ASSSDGTPYNEQF	TRBJ2-1	TRBV7-8
ASSPGTGRETQY	TRBJ2-5	TRBV5-1
ASSQGLLQGGGNQPQH	TRBJ1-5	TRBV4-1
ASSSLQGNSPLH	TRBJ1-6	TRBV2
ASSYPSVSNTEAF	TRBJ1-1	TRBV5-6
ASSRDSGEAF	TRBJ1-1	TRBV5-1
ATSRDPQASSYEQY	TRBJ2-7	TRBV15
ASSQDSSTDTQY	TRBJ2-3	TRBV5-1
AWTRRPGESYGYT	TRBJ1-2	TRBV30
SAGGGRPQH	TRBJ1-5	TRBV20-1
ASSLVLNSPLH	TRBJ1-6	TRBV7-7
AWSRQGAGEQY	TRBJ2-7	TRBV30
ASVRAGLDYGYT	TRBJ1-2	TRBV2
ASGLVEGQGHYNSPLH	TRBJ1-6	TRBV12-5
ASSPGTSGGTEQF	TRBJ2-1	TRBV9